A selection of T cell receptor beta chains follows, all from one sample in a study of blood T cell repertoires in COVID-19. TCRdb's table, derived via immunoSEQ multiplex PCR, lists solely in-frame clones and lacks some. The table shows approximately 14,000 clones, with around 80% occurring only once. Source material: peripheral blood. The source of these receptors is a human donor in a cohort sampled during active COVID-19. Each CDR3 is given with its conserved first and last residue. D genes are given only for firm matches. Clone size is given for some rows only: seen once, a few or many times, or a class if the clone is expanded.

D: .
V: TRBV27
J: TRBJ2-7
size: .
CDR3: CASSPGPLYEQYF
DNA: TGTGCCAGCTCTCCGGGTCCCCTGTACGAGCAGTACTTC

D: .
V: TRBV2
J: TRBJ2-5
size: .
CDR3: CASSEAQGGRQETQYF
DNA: TGTGCCAGCAGTGAAGCCCAGGGTGGGCGACAAGAGACCCAGTACTTC

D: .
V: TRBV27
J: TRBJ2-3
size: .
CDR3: CASSPGGTQYF
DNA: TGTGCCAGCAGCCCCGGTGGTACGCAGTATTTT

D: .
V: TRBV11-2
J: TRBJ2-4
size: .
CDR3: CASSSPSQDKNIQYF
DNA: TGTGCCAGCAGCTCACCCAGTCAGGACAAAAACATTCAGTACTTC

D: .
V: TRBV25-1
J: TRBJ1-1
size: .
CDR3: CASSEPSSSRAEAFF
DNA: TGTGCCAGCAGTGAACCTTCAAGCAGCCGGGCTGAAGCTTTCTTT

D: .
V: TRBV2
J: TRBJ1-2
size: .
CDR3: CASSRPFRGWGYTF
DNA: TGTGCCAGCAGTCGACCCTTTAGGGGTTGGGGCTACACCTTC

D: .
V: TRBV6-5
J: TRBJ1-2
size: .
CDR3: CASSYSGQNYGYTF
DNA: TGTGCCAGCAGTTACTCGGGGCAGAACTATGGCTACACCTTC

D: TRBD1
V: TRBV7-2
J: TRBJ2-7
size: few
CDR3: CASSSPTGGRNEQYF
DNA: TGTGCCAGCAGCTCGCCGACAGGGGGCAGGAACGAGCAGTACTTC

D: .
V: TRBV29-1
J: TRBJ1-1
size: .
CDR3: CSVAWGGARTEAFF
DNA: TGCAGCGTAGCCTGGGGGGGGGCAAGGACTGAAGCTTTCTTT

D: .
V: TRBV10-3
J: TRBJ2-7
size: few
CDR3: CAISDGAGYEQYF
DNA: TGTGCCATCAGTGACGGGGCGGGGTACGAGCAGTACTTC

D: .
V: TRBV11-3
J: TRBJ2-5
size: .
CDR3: CASSLGTDLQETQYF
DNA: TGTGCCAGCAGCTTAGGAACAGACCTACAAGAGACCCAGTACTTC

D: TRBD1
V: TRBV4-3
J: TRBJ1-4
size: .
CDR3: CASSQGPGQPREKLFF
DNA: TGCGCCAGCAGCCAAGGGCCGGGACAGCCTAGAGAAAAACTGTTTTTT

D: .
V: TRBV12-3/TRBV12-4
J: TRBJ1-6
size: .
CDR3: CASSLGQILHF
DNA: TGTGCCAGCAGTTTGGGCCAGATCCTCCACTTT

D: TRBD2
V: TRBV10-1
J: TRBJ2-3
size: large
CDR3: CASSAGTSGISDTQYF
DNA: TGCGCCAGCAGTGCCGGGACTAGCGGGATATCAGATACGCAGTATTTT

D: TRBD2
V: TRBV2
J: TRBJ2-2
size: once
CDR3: CASSESGGVGNTGELFF
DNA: TGTGCCAGCAGTGAATCCGGGGGGGTCGGGAACACCGGGGAGCTGTTTTTT

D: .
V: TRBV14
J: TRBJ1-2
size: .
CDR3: CASSPLGGASGYTF
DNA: TGTGCCAGCAGTCCATTAGGGGGGGCGTCCGGCTACACCTTC

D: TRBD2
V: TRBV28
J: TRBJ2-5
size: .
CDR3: CASSRGVPGETQYF
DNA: TGTGCCAGCAGTCGGGGGGTCCCGGGGGAGACCCAGTACTTC

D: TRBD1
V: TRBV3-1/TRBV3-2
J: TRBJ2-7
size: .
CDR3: CASSQYTGDEQYF
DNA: TGTGCCAGCAGCCAATATACAGGGGACGAGCAGTACTTC

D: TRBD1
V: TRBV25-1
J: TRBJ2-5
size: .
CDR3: CASSDDRGSGETQYF
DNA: TGTGCCAGCAGTGATGACAGGGGGTCGGGAGAGACCCAGTACTTC

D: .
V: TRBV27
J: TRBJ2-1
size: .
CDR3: CASSPLYNEQFF
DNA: TGTGCCAGCAGTCCCCTCTACAATGAGCAGTTCTTC

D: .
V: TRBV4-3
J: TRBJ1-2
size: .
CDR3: CASSQQRVDGYTF
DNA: TGCGCCAGCAGCCAACAGCGTGTGGATGGCTACACCTTC

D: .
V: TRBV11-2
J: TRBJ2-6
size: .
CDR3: CASTLARGHSGANVLTF
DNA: TGTGCCAGCACCCTAGCCCGGGGACACTCTGGGGCCAACGTCCTGACTTTC

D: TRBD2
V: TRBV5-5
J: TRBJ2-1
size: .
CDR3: CASSKTSGNEQFF
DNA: TGTGCCAGCAGCAAGACTAGCGGGAATGAGCAGTTCTTC

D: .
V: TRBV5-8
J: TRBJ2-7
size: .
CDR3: CASSPRGRSYEQYF
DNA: TGTGCCAGCAGCCCCCGGGGGAGGTCCTACGAGCAGTACTTC

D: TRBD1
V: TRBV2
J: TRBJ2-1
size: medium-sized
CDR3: CASRWDRGGINEQFF
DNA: TGTGCCAGCAGATGGGACAGGGGCGGTATCAATGAGCAGTTCTTC

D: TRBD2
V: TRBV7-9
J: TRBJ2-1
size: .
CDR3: CASSLARLAGRGNEQFF
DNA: TGTGCCAGCAGCTTAGCCCGCCTAGCGGGGAGGGGCAATGAGCAGTTCTTC

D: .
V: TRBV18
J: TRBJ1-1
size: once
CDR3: CASSPQGVTNTEAFF
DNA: TGTGCCAGCTCACCCCAAGGGGTAACGAACACTGAAGCTTTCTTT

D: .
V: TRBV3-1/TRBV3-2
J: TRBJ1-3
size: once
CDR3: CASSQVGGRSSGNTIYF
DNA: TGTGCCAGCAGCCAAGTGGGGGGAAGGAGCTCTGGAAACACCATATATTTT

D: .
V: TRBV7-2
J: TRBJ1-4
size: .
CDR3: CASSPVATNEKLFF
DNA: TGTGCCAGCAGCCCAGTTGCAACTAATGAAAAACTGTTTTTT

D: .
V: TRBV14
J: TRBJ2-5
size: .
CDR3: CASSQGRRGHQETQYF
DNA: TGTGCCAGCAGCCAAGGACGGAGGGGGCACCAAGAGACCCAGTACTTC

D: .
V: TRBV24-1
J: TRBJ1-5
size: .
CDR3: CATSEAGFNQPQHF
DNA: TGTGCCACCAGTGAAGCGGGATTCAATCAGCCCCAGCATTTT

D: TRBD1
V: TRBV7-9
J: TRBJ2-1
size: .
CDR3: CASSLGDWTGFVWNEQFF
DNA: TGTGCCAGCAGCTTAGGGGATTGGACAGGGTTCGTTTGGAATGAGCAGTTCTTC

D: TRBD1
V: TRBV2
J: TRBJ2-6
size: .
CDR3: CASSFGQAGANVLTF
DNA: TGTGCCAGCAGCTTCGGACAGGCTGGGGCCAACGTCCTGACTTTC

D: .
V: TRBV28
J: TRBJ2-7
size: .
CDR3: CASRAESYEQYF
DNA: TGTGCCAGCAGAGCGGAGTCCTACGAGCAGTACTTC

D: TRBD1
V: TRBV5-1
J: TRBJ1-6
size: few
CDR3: CASTFGQENSPLHF
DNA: TGCGCCAGCACGTTCGGACAGGAAAATTCACCCCTCCACTTT

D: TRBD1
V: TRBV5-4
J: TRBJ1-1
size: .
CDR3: CASIRTGTDTEAFF
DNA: TGTGCCAGCATCAGGACAGGGACGGACACTGAAGCTTTCTTT

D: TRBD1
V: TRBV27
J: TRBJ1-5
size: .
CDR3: CASSRTGYHQPQHF
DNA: TGTGCCAGCAGTCGGACAGGGTATCATCAGCCCCAGCATTTT

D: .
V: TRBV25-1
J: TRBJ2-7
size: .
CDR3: CASSEFPAYEQYF
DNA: TGTGCCAGCAGTGAATTTCCCGCCTACGAGCAGTACTTC

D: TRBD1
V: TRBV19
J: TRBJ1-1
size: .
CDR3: CASSRDRDGSEAFF
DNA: TGTGCCAGTAGTAGGGACAGGGATGGGTCTGAAGCTTTCTTT

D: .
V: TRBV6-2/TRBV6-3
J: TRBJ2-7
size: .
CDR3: CASSTRGSLYF
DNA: TGTGCCAGCAGCACCCGAGGGTCCCTGTACTTC

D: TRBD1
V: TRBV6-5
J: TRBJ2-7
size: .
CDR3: CASTPSGTAPYEQYF
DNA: TGTGCCAGCACCCCCTCCGGGACAGCCCCCTACGAGCAGTACTTC

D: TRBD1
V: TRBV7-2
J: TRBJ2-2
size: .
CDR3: CASRTGATGELFF
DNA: TGTGCCAGCAGAACAGGGGCAACCGGGGAGCTGTTTTTT

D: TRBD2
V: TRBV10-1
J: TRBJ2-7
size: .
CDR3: CANPGGVAYEQYF
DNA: TGCGCCAACCCGGGGGGGGTAGCCTACGAGCAGTACTTC

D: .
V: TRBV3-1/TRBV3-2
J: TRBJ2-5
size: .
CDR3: CASSQDDGAEYF
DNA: TGTGCCAGCAGCCAAGATGATGGAGCTGAGTACTTC

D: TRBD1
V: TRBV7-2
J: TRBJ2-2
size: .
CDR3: CASSPYRGLGGELFF
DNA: TGTGCCAGCAGCCCGTACAGGGGGTTGGGCGGGGAGCTGTTTTTT